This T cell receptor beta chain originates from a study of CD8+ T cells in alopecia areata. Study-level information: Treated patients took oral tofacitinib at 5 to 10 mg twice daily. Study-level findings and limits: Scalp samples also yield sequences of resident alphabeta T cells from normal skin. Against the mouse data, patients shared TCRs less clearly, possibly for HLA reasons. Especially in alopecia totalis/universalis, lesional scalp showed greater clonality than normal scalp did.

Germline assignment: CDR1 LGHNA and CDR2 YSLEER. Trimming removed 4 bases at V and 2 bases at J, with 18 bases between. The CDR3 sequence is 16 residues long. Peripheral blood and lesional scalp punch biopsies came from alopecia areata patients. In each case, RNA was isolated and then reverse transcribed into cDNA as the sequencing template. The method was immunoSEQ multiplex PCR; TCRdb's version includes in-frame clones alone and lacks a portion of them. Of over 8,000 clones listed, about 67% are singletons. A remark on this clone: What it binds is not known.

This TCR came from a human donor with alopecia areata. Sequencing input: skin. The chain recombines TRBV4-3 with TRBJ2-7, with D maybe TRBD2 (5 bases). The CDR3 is CASSPDWLTRAYEQYF. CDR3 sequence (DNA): TGCGCCAGCAGCCCCGATTGGTTAACTAGAGCCTACGAGCAGTACTTC.